The 16 T cell receptor beta chains below come from one sample, sequenced in a study of blood T cells in healthy people across ages. Through a sample-barcoded 5' primer and a J-beta primer mix, a second PCR was run for about 6 to 11 cycles. Each CDR3 protein is one row after TCRdb ran MiXCR on the 5' RACE reads. The data contain 660,000 or so distinct CDR3 sequences, roughly three fifths of them seen just once; the ten biggest clones take up roughly 34%. The sequencing input was blood. These receptors were collected from a man between 60 and 75 years old in good health.

The chain has TRBV20-1 and TRBJ2-7; 7 positions agree with TRBD2. The CDR3 spans 13 residues. The germline gives CDR1 DFQATT, CDR2 SNEGSKA (reference sequence). V lost 5 bases to trimming and J lost 7 bases; unmatched junction nucleotides: 11. The CDR3 DNA follows: TGCAGTGCTCCGGGGACTACGTGGGGAGAGCAGTACTTC. This codes for CSAPGTTWGEQYF.

This rearrangement joins TRBV5-1 to TRBJ1-6; 7 bases are a match to TRBD1. V gave up 1 base and J gave up 9 bases; unmatched junction bases: 10. CDR1 and CDR2 from the germline V gene are SGHRS and YFSETQ. This CDR3 comprises 16 residues. In nucleotides, the CDR3 is TGCGCCAGCAGCTTGAATTCCCCAGGGGGAGGTTCACCCCTCCACTTT. Translated: CASSLNSPGGGSPLHF. The variable domain in full, with the rest retrieved from reference TRBV5-1 and TRBJ1-6, is KAGVTQTPRYLIKTRGQQVTLSCSPISGHRSVSWYQQTPGQGLQFLFEYFSETQRNKGNFPGRFSGRQFSNSRSEMNVSTLELGDSALYLCASSLNSPGGGSPLHFGNGTRLTVT.

The chain employs TRBV28 and TRBJ2-5, with TRBD2 matching 13 bases. V shed 5 bases and J 4 bases; nucleotides not matched to a gene: 7. The CDR3 extends over 16 amino acids. Germline V gene data show CDR1 as MDHEN and CDR2 as SYDVKM. CDR3 loop: CASSDGLAGVGETQYF. CDR3 in DNA: TGTGCCAGCAGTGACGGACTAGCGGGGGTGGGAGAGACCCAGTACTTC.

This chain links TRBV3-1 with TRBJ2-5, with D possibly matching TRBD1 (5 bases). V was pared by 0 bases and J by 4 bases, with 12 bases between. Germline assignment: CDR1 LGHDT and CDR2 YNNKEL (reference sequence). There are 15 residues in the CDR3. Here the CDR3 DNA reads TGTGCCAGCAGCCAAGATAGTTCCAGGGTAGAGACCCAGTACTTC. This encodes CASSQDSSRVETQYF.

This chain uses TRBV20-1 with TRBJ2-3, with D perhaps being TRBD1 or TRBD2 (6 bases each). From germline, CDR1 is DFQATT and CDR2 SNEGSKA (reference sequence). V was clipped by 2 bases and J by 0 bases, with 9 bases between them. CDR3 length: 14 residues. CDR3 loop: CSARWGASTDTQYF. Written as DNA, the CDR3 is TGCAGTGCTAGATGGGGGGCTAGCACAGATACGCAGTATTTT.

The chain couples TRBV28 to TRBJ1-1, with D hard to call. V was pared by 8 bases and J by 4 bases, with 14 bases between. The CDR3 is 13 residues long. The germline gives CDR1 MDHEN, CDR2 SYDVKM. The DNA of the CDR3 is TGTGCCAGCCGTTCGAACCTGTTCACTGAAGCTTTCTTT. Its protein is CASRSNLFTEAFF. The full variable domain, in which reference TRBV28 and TRBJ1-1 provide the parts outside the CDR3, is DVKVTQSSRYLVKRTGEKVFLECVQDMDHENMFWYRQDPGLGLRLIYFSYDVKMKEKGDIPEGYSVSREKKERFSLILESASTNQTSMYLCASRSNLFTEAFFGQGTRLTVV.

Many counts were recorded for this clonotype. The gene calls are TRBV12-3 or TRBV12-4 and TRBJ1-6, with unresolved D. Trimming removed 6 bases at V and 9 bases at J, with 15 bases between. The CDR3 runs to 14 residues. CDR3 in DNA: TGTGCCAGCAGGCTGGCTGGACGGGGTTCACCCCTCCACTTT. It translates to CASRLAGRGSPLHF.

The rearrangement uses TRBV3-1 and TRBJ1-2, with 8 bases lining up with TRBD1. Germline CDR1 is LGHDT and CDR2 is YNNKEL (reference sequence). The CDR3 covers 13 residues. The V segment lost 8 bases and the J segment 3 bases; nucleotides outside the gene matches: 5. The CDR3: CASQGALHYGYTF. For the CDR3, the DNA is TGTGCCAGCCAGGGGGCTCTTCACTATGGCTACACCTTC.

Only one count was recorded for this clonotype. The chain joins TRBV11-2 to TRBJ1-1; D perhaps matches TRBD1 (5 bases). V was shortened by 5 bases and J by 4 bases, with 17 bases between the two germline ends. Germline-derived CDR1 and CDR2 are SGHAT and FQNNGV. The length of the CDR3 is 15 residues. The chain's CDR3 is CASSPALGEGTEAFF. The CDR3 region has the DNA TGTGCCAGCAGCCCTGCCTTGGGGGAGGGCACTGAAGCTTTCTTT.

The chain links TRBV10-3 to TRBJ2-7; D is possibly TRBD2 (5 bases). CDR1 ENHRY and CDR2 SYGVKD come from the germline V gene. V was trimmed by 6 bases and J by 2 bases, leaving 11 bases between them. CDR3 length equals 13 residues. This CDR3 is CAIREDGTYEQYF. CDR3 nucleotides: TGTGCCATCAGGGAGGACGGCACCTACGAGCAGTACTTC.

The CDR3 sequence: CASSQAGSQETQYF. The CDR3 DNA reads TGTGCCAGCAGCCAAGCGGGGTCGCAAGAGACCCAGTACTTC. V is TRBV3-1 and J is TRBJ2-7; TRBD2 might be the D (5 bases). The assigned J gene may be wrong: the sequence end matches TRBJ2-5 better. The germline V gene encodes CDR1 LGHDT and CDR2 YNNKEL (reference sequence). The CDR3 is made up of 14 amino acids.

In its sample, this clonotype was seen a few times. This rearrangement joins TRBV28 to TRBJ1-6, with D perhaps matching TRBD1 (6 bases). Germline V lookup: CDR1 MDHEN, CDR2 SYDVKM. This CDR3 spans 17 amino acids. V was pared by 1 base and J by 8 bases, with 18 bases between. CDR3: CASSLFRGGGSDSPLHF. CDR3 coding DNA: TGTGCCAGCAGTTTATTTAGGGGGGGCGGGTCGGATTCACCCCTCCACTTT.

This clonotype was found many times. CDR3: CSGKEGEHEQYF. The CDR3, as DNA: TGCAGCGGCAAAGAAGGGGAACACGAGCAGTACTTC. The V gene is TRBV29-1, the J gene TRBJ2-7, with a possible D match to TRBD1 (5 bases). V was cut by 7 bases and J by 5 bases, with 15 bases left in between. The CDR3 runs 12 residues. The germline V gene encodes CDR1 SQVTM and CDR2 ANQGSEA.

This clonotype has more than one count but fewer than ten. The V call is TRBV7-2, the J call TRBJ1-2; D ambiguous. This CDR3 comprises 17 residues. Trimming cost V 5 bases and J 2 bases, with 21 bases left between them. Germline-derived CDR1 and CDR2 are SGHTA and FQGNSA. CDR3 in amino acids: CASSPQKGRALNYGYTF. The CDR3 DNA sequence: TGTGCCAGCAGCCCCCAGAAGGGCCGAGCCTTGAACTATGGCTACACCTTC.

The chain links TRBV20-1 to TRBJ1-6; D may be TRBD1 (5 bases). The CDR3 runs to 14 residues. The germline gives CDR1 DFQATT, CDR2 SNEGSKA (reference sequence). V shed 1 base and J shed 10 bases, with 14 bases lying between them. The CDR3 nucleotides are TGCAGTGCTAGAGCTGGGACCGGTCTATCACCCCTCCACTTT. Encoded protein: CSARAGTGLSPLHF.

This rearrangement joins TRBV4-2 to TRBJ2-1, with 14 positions matching TRBD2. Germline loops: CDR1 LGHNA, CDR2 YNFKEQ. This CDR3 comprises 17 residues. With V trimmed by 0 bases and J by 7 bases, 5 bases remained unmatched. CDR3 region: CASSQDLRTSGGNEQFF. The CDR3 region has the DNA TGTGCCAGCAGCCAAGATCTAAGGACTAGCGGGGGGAATGAGCAGTTCTTC.